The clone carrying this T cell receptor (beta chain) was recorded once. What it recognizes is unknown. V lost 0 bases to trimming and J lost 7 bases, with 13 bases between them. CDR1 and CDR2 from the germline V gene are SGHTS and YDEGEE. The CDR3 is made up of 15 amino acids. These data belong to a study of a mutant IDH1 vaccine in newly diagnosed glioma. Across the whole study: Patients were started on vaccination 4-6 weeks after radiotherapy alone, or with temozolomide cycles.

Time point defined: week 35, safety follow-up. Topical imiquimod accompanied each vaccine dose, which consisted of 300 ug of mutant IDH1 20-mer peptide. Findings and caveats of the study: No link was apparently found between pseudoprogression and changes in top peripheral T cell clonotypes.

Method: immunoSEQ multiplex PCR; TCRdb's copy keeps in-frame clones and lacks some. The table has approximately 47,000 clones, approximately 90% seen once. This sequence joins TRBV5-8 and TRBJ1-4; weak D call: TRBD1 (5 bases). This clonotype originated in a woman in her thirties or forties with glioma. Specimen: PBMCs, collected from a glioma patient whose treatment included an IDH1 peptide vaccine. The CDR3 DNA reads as TGTGCCAGCAGCTTGGCGGGGCTTCCAGCTGAAAAACTGTTTTTT. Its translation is CASSLAGLPAEKLFF.